The 9 T cell receptor beta chains in this list originate from one sample, sequenced in a study of CD8 T cells in Susac syndrome. After extraction with the RNeasy kit, roughly 0.45 to 1 ug of the RNA was reverse transcribed using random hexamers. TCRdb called the immunoSEQ multiplex PCR reads again in MiXCR, with one record for every CDR3 protein. This table holds over 150,000 distinct CDR3 sequences, roughly 95% found once. Sequencing was performed on CD4+ T cells from PBMCs. The receptors were sampled from a human donor with Susac syndrome.

The chain has TRBV3-1 and TRBJ1-2; D gene uncertain. The length of the CDR3 is 15 residues. Germline V gene data show CDR1 as LGHDT and CDR2 as YNNKEL (reference sequence). The V end was cut by 0 bases, the J end by 7 bases, with 15 bases between. The CDR3 region is CASSQDTLTLGGYTF. The CDR3 DNA sequence: TGTGCCAGCAGCCAAGATACTTTAACCCTAGGTGGCTACACCTTC.

V usage is TRBV13 and J usage is TRBJ2-6; 10 nucleotides line up with TRBD1. V was pared by 6 bases and J by 1 base, with 15 bases of the junction left unmatched. CDR3 length: 20 amino acids. CDR1 PRHDT and CDR2 FYEKMQ come from the germline V gene (reference sequence). The CDR3 region is CASRNLQTGQGLSGANVLTF. The CDR3 DNA reads TGTGCCAGCAGAAACCTCCAGACGGGACAGGGGTTGTCTGGGGCCAACGTCCTGACTTTC.

The CDR3 here is CASSLIAGNQPQHF. The CDR3 region has the DNA TGTGCCAGCAGTCTAATTGCGGGCAATCAGCCCCAGCATTTT. The chain is built from TRBV6-5 and TRBJ1-5, with D unclear. V lost 5 bases and J 2 bases, leaving 10 bases between the germline ends. The CDR3 consists of 14 residues. Looked up from germline, CDR1 is MNHEY and CDR2 is SVGAGI.

The chain employs TRBV20-1 and TRBJ1-3, with D possibly TRBD1 on 5 matching bases. Germline-derived CDR1 and CDR2 are DFQATT and SNEGSKA (reference sequence). This CDR3 comprises 15 residues. V dropped 3 bases and J dropped 0 bases, with 12 bases sitting between them. DNA of the CDR3: TGCAGTGCTAGTTGGGACGGTGCCTCTGGAAACACCATATATTTT. As protein: CSASWDGASGNTIYF.

The chain is built from TRBV10-3 and TRBJ2-7; D uncertain. Germline lookup yields CDR1 ENHRY and CDR2 SYGVKD. V lost 4 bases, J lost 3 bases, and 10 bases lay in between. This CDR3 has 13 residues. The DNA of the CDR3 is TGTGCCATCAGTGCGAACCTAGGCTACGAGCAGTACGTC. This encodes CAISANLGYEQYV.

The chain couples TRBV28 to TRBJ1-1; D is undetermined. This CDR3 contains 15 residues. Germline-derived CDR1 and CDR2 are MDHEN and SYDVKM. The germline V and J ends were trimmed by 1 base and 3 bases, with 12 bases remaining between them. The CDR3 DNA is TGTGCCAGCAGTTTATTGCCAGTTAGGGACACTGAAGCTTTCTTT. Protein product: CASSLLPVRDTEAFF.

The V and J genes are TRBV5-1 and TRBJ1-1; D call uncertain. The germline V and J ends were trimmed by 0 bases and 0 bases, with 9 bases remaining between them. The CDR3 extends over 15 amino acids. CDR1 and CDR2 (germline): SGHRS, YFSETQ. In nucleotides, the CDR3 is TGCGCCAGCAGCTTGGAGAAGGGAGTGAACACTGAAGCTTTCTTT. Its protein is CASSLEKGVNTEAFF.

The chain employs TRBV6-2 or TRBV6-3 and TRBJ1-2; TRBD1 aligns across 9 bases. From germline, CDR1 is MNHEY and CDR2 SVGEGT. The CDR3 sequence is 15 residues long. V trimming: 2 bases; J trimming: 2 bases; junction bases outside the gene matches: 3. CDR3 loop: CASSYGTGFNYGYTF. CDR3 sequence (DNA): TGTGCCAGCAGTTACGGGACAGGGTTCAACTATGGCTACACCTTC.

The chain links TRBV28 to TRBJ2-1; D is unresolved. The germline V gene has CDR1 MDHEN and CDR2 SYDVKM. The CDR3 is 16 amino acids. Trimming took 4 bases from V and 4 from J, leaving 17 bases between them. The CDR3 sequence: CASSSPPPKVYNEQFF. The CDR3 DNA is TGTGCCAGCAGTTCCCCCCCTCCAAAGGTTTACAATGAGCAGTTCTTC.